Each of the 9 T cell receptor beta chains below was sequenced from the same sample in a study of T-cell memory formation after mild COVID-19. TCRdb re-analysed the 5' RACE reads in MiXCR, keeping a single row per CDR3 protein. The sample includes 250,000 or so distinct CDR3 sequences, approximately 10% of them seen just once. The specimen sequenced was PBMCs or a T cell subset sorted from them (not recorded which). These receptors came from a man aged 18-30 years who had mild COVID-19 (a few samples of this study predate the infection). Cell type and time point are not known.

This chain links TRBV6-2 or TRBV6-3 with TRBJ2-3; 7 bases map to TRBD1. Trimming took 6 bases from V and 6 from J; bases not matched to a gene: 9. The CDR3 runs to 14 residues. From germline, CDR1 is MNHEY and CDR2 SVGEGT. In nucleotides, the CDR3 is TGTGCCAGCAGCCAAGGGGGCGTTCCGGATACGCAGTATTTT. Amino acids: CASSQGGVPDTQYF.

The CDR3 DNA reads as TGTGCCAGCAGCTACGTAACAGGGACGAATGAGCAGTTCTTC. Translating it yields CASSYVTGTNEQFF. The chain uses TRBV7-8 and TRBJ2-1; perhaps TRBD1 as D (6 bases). Germline lookup yields CDR1 SGHVS and CDR2 FQNEAQ. The CDR3 has 14 amino acids. The V end lost 4 bases, the J end lost 7 bases, and 14 bases lay between the germline ends.

This clonotype was seen a handful of times. The chain has TRBV7-2 and TRBJ1-1; D ambiguous. Germline V CDR1 and CDR2: SGHTA, FQGNSA. The CDR3 totals 14 residues. V was trimmed by 4 bases and J by 5 bases, leaving 14 bases between them. The CDR3: CASSSAGGYTEAFF. The CDR3 DNA sequence: TGTGCCAGCAGCTCGGCCGGCGGATATACTGAAGCTTTCTTT.

The chain links TRBV15 to TRBJ2-7, with TRBD2 as a possible D gene (6 bases). Trimming removed 7 bases at V and 2 bases at J, with 18 bases between. The V gene's germline CDR1 is LNHNV and CDR2 YYDKDF (reference sequence). This CDR3 is built from 15 residues. DNA of the CDR3: TGTGCCACCATCAGGGACTCCCTGACCACCTACGAGCAGTACTTC. Translating it yields CATIRDSLTTYEQYF. Looking up the rest from reference TRBV15 and TRBJ2-7 gives the full variable domain: DAMVIQNPRYQVTQFGKPVTLSCSQTLNHNVMYWYQQKSSQAPKLLFHYYDKDFNNEADTPDNFQSRRPNTSFCFLDIRSPGLGDTAMYLCATIRDSLTTYEQYFGPGTRLTVT.

This clonotype has only a few counts. V usage is TRBV5-1 and J usage is TRBJ2-5; 8 bases are a match to TRBD2. The CDR3 is made up of 15 amino acids. V was pared by 2 bases and J by 3 bases, with 6 bases of the junction left unmatched. Germline V gene data show CDR1 as SGHRS and CDR2 as YFSETQ. DNA of the CDR3: TGCGCCAGCAGCTTCATGCTGCGGGGGGAAGAGACCCAGTACTTC. It specifies CASSFMLRGEETQYF.

This clonotype was seen ten or more times. The chain combines TRBV5-1 with TRBJ2-1, with TRBD1 matching over 8 bases. In germline, CDR1 is SGHRS, CDR2 YFSETQ. With V trimmed by 4 bases and J by 8 bases, 2 bases remained unmatched. This CDR3 is 12 amino acids long. The CDR3, as DNA: TGCGCCAGCAGCCAGGACAGGGATGAGCAGTTCTTC. Residues: CASSQDRDEQFF.

The table lists this clonotype with a few counts. This chain links TRBV5-1 with TRBJ2-2; no clear D. The CDR3 contains 15 residues. The germline V gene has CDR1 SGHRS and CDR2 YFSETQ. V was trimmed by 0 bases and J by 1 base, leaving 7 bases between them. CDR3 bases: TGCGCCAGCAGCTTGGGCCAGATGAACACCGGGGAGCTGTTTTTT. Translation gives CASSLGQMNTGELFF.

At least ten counts were recorded for this clonotype. The chain combines TRBV5-1 with TRBJ2-1; the D gene is possibly TRBD2 (6 bases). The length of the CDR3 is 15 residues. V gave up 0 bases and J gave up 4 bases, with 11 bases separating them. Per the germline V gene, CDR1 is SGHRS and CDR2 is YFSETQ. The DNA for the CDR3 is TGCGCCAGCAGCTTGGCTTTAGCGGAATACAATGAGCAGTTCTTC. It yields the protein CASSLALAEYNEQFF.

This clonotype came up many times. The chain uses TRBV5-1 and TRBJ1-5; TRBD1 matches 8 bases. J was trimmed by 3 bases and V by 4 bases; bases with no gene match: 3. CDR1 and CDR2 from the germline V gene are SGHRS and YFSETQ. This CDR3 is 14 amino acids long. CDR3 region: CASSLTGANQPQHF. DNA of the CDR3: TGCGCCAGCAGCCTGACAGGGGCCAATCAGCCCCAGCATTTT.